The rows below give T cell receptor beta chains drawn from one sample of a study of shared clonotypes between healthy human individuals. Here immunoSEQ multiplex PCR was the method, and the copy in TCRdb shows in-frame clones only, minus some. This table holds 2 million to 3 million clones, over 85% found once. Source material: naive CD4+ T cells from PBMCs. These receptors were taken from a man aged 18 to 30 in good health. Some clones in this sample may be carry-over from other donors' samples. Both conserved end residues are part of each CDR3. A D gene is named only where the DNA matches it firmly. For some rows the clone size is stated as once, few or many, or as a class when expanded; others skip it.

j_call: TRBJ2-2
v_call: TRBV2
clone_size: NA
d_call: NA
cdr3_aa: CASQQLTPNTGELFF
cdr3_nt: TGTGCCAGCCAGCAGTTGACACCCAACACCGGGGAGCTGTTTTTT

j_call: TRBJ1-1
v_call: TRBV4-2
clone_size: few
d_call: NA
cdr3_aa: CASSQDYRQGTTEAFF
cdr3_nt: TGTGCCAGCAGCCAAGATTATCGTCAGGGGACCACTGAAGCTTTCTTT

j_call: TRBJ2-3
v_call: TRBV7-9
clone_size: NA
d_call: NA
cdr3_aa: CASTPGGGNTDTQYF
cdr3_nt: TGTGCCAGCACCCCAGGGGGAGGGAACACAGATACGCAGTATTTT

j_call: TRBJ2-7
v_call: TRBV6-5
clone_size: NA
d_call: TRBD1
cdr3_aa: CASSYRDRGYEQYF
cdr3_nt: TGTGCCAGCAGTTATCGGGACAGGGGGTACGAGCAGTACTTC

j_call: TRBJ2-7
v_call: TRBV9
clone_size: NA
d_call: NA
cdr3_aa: CASSPDEDYEQYF
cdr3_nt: TGTGCCAGCAGCCCAGATGAGGACTACGAGCAGTACTTC

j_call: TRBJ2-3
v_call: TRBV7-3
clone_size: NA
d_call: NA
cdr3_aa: CASSFRSGRGDDTQYF
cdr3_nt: TGTGCCAGCAGCTTTCGATCGGGGAGAGGTGATGATACGCAGTATTTT

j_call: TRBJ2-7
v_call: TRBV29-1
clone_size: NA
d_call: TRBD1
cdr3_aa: CSVEGAGGSYEQYF
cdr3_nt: TGCAGCGTTGAAGGGGCAGGGGGCTCCTACGAGCAGTACTTC

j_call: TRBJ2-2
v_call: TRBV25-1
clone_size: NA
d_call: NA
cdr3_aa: CASRSGLSTGELFF
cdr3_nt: TGTGCCAGCAGATCAGGGTTGAGCACCGGGGAGCTGTTTTTT

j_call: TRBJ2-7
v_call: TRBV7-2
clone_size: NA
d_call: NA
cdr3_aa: CASSLRQEGSYEQYF
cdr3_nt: TGTGCCAGCAGCTTACGCCAAGAGGGTTCCTACGAGCAGTACTTC

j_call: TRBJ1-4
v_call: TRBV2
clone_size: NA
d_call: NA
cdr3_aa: CASRTGGGDEKLFF
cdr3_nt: TGTGCCAGCAGAACGGGTGGAGGGGATGAAAAACTGTTTTTT

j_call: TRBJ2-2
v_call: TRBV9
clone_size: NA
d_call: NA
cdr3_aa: CASSVEGSVNTGELFF
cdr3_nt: TGTGCCAGCAGCGTAGAAGGTAGCGTGAACACCGGGGAGCTGTTTTTT

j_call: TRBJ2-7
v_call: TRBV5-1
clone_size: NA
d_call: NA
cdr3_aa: CASSLNRDTTYEQYF
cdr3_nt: TGCGCCAGCAGCTTGAACCGGGACACAACCTACGAGCAGTACTTC

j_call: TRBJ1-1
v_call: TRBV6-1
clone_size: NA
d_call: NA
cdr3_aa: CASSELGGGNTEAFF
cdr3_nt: TGTGCCAGCAGTGAATTAGGTGGGGGGAACACTGAAGCTTTCTTT

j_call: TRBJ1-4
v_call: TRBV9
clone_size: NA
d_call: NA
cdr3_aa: CASSVTGSLYEKLFF
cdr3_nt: TGTGCCAGCAGCGTAACAGGGTCCCTCTATGAAAAACTGTTTTTT

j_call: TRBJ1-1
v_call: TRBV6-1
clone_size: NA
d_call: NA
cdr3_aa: CASSGQVNTEAFF
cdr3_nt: TGTGCCAGCAGTGGGCAAGTGAACACTGAAGCTTTCTTT

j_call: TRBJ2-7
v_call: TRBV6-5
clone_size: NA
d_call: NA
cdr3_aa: CASSFSRGFDEQYF
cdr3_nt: TGTGCCAGCAGTTTCTCGAGGGGCTTCGACGAGCAGTACTTC

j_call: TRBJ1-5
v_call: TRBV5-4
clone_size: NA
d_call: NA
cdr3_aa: CASSQGPSNQPQHF
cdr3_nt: TGTGCCAGCAGTCAGGGACCTAGCAATCAGCCCCAGCATTTT

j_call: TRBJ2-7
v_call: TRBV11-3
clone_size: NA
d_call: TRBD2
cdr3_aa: CASSLVATSGPYEQYF
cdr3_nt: TGTGCCAGCAGCTTAGTGGCGACTAGCGGACCCTACGAGCAGTACTTC

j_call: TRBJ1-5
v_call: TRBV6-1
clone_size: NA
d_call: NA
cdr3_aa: CASSGGPYSNQPQHF
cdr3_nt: TGTGCCAGCAGTGGGGGACCTTATAGCAATCAGCCCCAGCATTTT

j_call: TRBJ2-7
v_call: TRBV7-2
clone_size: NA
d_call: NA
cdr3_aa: CASSSQRPRSSYEQYF
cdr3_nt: TGTGCCAGCAGCTCCCAGAGGCCCCGAAGCTCCTACGAGCAGTACTTC

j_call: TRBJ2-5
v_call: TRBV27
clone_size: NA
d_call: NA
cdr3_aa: CASIHMELPCLETQYF
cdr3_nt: TGTGCCAGCATTCACATGGAGCTCCCTTGTCTGGAGACCCAGTACTTC

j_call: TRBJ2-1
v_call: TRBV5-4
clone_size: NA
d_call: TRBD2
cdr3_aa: CASSAGLANEQFF
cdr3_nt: TGTGCCAGCAGCGCCGGACTAGCAAATGAGCAGTTCTTC

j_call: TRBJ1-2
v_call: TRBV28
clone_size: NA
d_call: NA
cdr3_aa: CASSPPDGGGYGYTF
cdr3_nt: TGTGCCAGCAGTCCCCCAGACGGTGGGGGCTATGGCTACACCTTC

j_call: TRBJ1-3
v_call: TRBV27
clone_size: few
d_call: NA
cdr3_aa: CASSLYSGNTIYF
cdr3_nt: TGTGCCAGCAGTTTATACTCTGGAAACACCATATATTTT

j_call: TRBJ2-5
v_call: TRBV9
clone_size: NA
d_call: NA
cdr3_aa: CASSVVAQETQYF
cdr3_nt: TGTGCCAGCAGCGTAGTGGCTCAAGAGACCCAGTACTTC

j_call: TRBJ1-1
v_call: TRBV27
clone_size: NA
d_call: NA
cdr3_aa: CASTPGEGRSEAFF
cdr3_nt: TGTGCCAGCACCCCTGGCGAGGGGAGGAGTGAAGCTTTCTTT

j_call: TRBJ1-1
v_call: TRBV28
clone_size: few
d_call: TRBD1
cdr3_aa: CASSLSRGQSEAFF
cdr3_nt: TGTGCCAGCAGTTTGTCCCGGGGACAGTCCGAAGCTTTCTTT

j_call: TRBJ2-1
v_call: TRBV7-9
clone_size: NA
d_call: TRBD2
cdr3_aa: CASLAGVGNEQFF
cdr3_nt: TGTGCCAGTCTAGCGGGGGTTGGCAATGAGCAGTTCTTC

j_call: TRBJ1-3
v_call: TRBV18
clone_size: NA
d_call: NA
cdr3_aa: CASSQQENSGNTIYF
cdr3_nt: TGTGCCAGCTCACAACAGGAAAACTCTGGAAACACCATATATTTT

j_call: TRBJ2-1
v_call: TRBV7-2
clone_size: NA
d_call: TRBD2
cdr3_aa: CASSLMASGGMGYNEQFF
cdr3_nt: TGTGCCAGCAGCTTAATGGCTAGCGGAGGCATGGGTTACAATGAGCAGTTCTTC

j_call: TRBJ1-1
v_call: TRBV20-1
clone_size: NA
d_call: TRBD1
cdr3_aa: CSAMDRVGAFF
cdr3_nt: TGCAGTGCAATGGACAGGGTTGGAGCTTTCTTT

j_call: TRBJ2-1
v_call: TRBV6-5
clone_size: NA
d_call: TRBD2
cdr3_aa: CASSFGGRAIHEQFF
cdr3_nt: TGTGCCAGCAGTTTTGGCGGGAGGGCCATTCATGAGCAGTTCTTC

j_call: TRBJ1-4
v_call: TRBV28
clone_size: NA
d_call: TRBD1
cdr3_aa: CASSFGGQGINEKLFF
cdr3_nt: TGTGCCAGCAGTTTTGGGGGACAGGGCATTAATGAAAAACTGTTTTTT

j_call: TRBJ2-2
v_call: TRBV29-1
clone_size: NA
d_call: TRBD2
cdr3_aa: CSVEWLAGGTGELFF
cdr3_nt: TGCAGCGTTGAATGGCTAGCGGGAGGCACCGGGGAGCTGTTTTTT

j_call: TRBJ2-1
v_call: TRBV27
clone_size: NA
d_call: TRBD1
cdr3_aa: CASRKQGGDEQFF
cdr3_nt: TGTGCCAGCAGGAAACAGGGGGGCGATGAGCAGTTCTTC

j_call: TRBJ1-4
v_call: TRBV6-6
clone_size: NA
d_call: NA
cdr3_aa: CASSSGPQEANEKLFF
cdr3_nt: TGTGCCAGCAGTAGTGGACCGCAGGAGGCTAATGAAAAACTGTTTTTT

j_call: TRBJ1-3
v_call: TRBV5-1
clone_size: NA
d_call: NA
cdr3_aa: CASRPSFSGNTIYF
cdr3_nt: TGCGCCAGCAGGCCATCCTTCTCTGGAAACACCATATATTTT

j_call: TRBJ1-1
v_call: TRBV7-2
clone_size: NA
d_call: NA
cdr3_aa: CASSLDRAVPFF
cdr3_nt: TGTGCCAGCAGCTTAGATCGGGCTGTCCCTTTCTTT

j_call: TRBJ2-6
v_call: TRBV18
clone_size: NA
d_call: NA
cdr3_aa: CASSPGQIPGANVLTF
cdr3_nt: TGTGCCAGCTCACCAGGGCAGATCCCTGGGGCCAACGTCCTGACTTTC